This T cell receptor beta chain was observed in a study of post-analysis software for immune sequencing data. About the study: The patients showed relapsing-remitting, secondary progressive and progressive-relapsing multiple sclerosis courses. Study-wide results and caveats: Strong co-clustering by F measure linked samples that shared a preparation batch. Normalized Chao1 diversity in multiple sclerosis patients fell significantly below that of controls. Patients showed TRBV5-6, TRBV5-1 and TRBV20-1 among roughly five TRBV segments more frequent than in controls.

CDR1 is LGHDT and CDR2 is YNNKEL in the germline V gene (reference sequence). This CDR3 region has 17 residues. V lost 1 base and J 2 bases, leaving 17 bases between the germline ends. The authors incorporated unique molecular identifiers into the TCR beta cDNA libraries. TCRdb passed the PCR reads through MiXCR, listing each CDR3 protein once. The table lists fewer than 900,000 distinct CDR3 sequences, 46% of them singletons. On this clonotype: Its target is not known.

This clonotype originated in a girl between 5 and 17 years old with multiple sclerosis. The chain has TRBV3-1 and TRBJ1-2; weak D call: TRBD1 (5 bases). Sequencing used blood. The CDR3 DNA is TGTGCCAGCAGCCAAGTGCGCAAGAGCAGGGACAACTATGGCTACACCTTC. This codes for CASSQVRKSRDNYGYTF.